The 27 T cell receptor beta chains below all came from one sample that was sequenced in a study of T cell repertoires in cytomegalovirus infection. TCRdb processed the reads anew with MiXCR; each CDR3 protein has one entry. Of 200,000 to 300,000 distinct CDR3 sequences in the sample, approximately 13% were seen once. The sample consisted of PBMCs. The receptors were gathered from a human donor in good health (CMV status not recorded). Some clones in this sample may be carry-over from other donors' samples.

This chain uses TRBV7-3 with TRBJ2-2, with D maybe TRBD1 (5 bases). Germline V gene sequence: CDR1 SGHTA, CDR2 FQGTGA. Trimming removed 3 bases from V and 3 bases from J, with 8 bases in between. The CDR3 length is 14 residues. The CDR3 coding sequence is TGTGCCAGCAGCTTTGACAGCTACACCGGGGAGCTGTTTTTT. It codes for CASSFDSYTGELFF.

This clonotype was counted only a few times. The chain is built from TRBV9 and TRBJ1-1; D is unclear. The V gene lost 4 bases and the J gene lost 6 bases, with 10 bases spanning the gap. CDR1 is SGDLS, CDR2 YYNGEE, per germline. The length of the CDR3 is 12 residues. CDR3 amino acids: CASSPQHAEAFF. CDR3 nucleotide sequence: TGTGCCAGCAGCCCTCAACACGCTGAAGCTTTCTTT. The full variable domain, rest sourced from reference TRBV9 and TRBJ1-1, is DSGVTQTPKHLITATGQRVTLRCSPRSGDLSVYWYQQSLDQGLQFLIQYYNGEERAKGNILERFSAQQFPDLHSELNLSSLELGDSALYFCASSPQHAEAFFGQGTRLTVV.

This clonotype was seen repeatedly, ten times or more. CDR3 sequence: CASSGGRPYEQYF. CDR3 nucleotides: TGTGCCAGCAGTGGCGGGAGACCCTACGAGCAGTACTTC. V is TRBV2 and J is TRBJ2-7, with TRBD2 identical over 7 bases. The CDR3 runs 13 residues. In germline, CDR1 is SNHLY, CDR2 FYNNEI. Trimming took 4 bases from V and 2 from J; bases not matched to a gene: 2.

In its sample, this clonotype was seen many times. J is TRBJ2-6 and V is TRBV28, with 7 nucleotides matching TRBD2. CDR1 and CDR2 (germline): MDHEN, SYDVKM. The CDR3 spans 18 residues. After removal of 3 bases from V and 0 bases from J, the junction contained 8 bases not matched to a gene. The CDR3 spells CASSLGGAGTSGANVLTF. The CDR3 DNA is TGTGCCAGCAGTTTGGGAGGGGCCGGGACCTCTGGGGCCAACGTCCTGACTTTC.

This clonotype has only a few counts. The rearrangement links TRBV5-4 to TRBJ1-4; D unresolved. CDR1 SGHNT and CDR2 YYREEE come from the germline V gene (reference sequence). The CDR3 runs to 14 residues. V lost 4 bases, J lost 4 bases, and 11 bases lay in between. CDR3: CASSPDNLNEKLFF. The CDR3 DNA is TGTGCCAGCAGCCCCGACAACCTTAATGAAAAACTGTTTTTT.

The chain carries TRBV29-1 and TRBJ2-7, with D perhaps matching TRBD2 (5 bases). Deletions cut 6 bases from V and 0 bases from J, with 9 bases between. Germline-derived CDR1 and CDR2 are SQVTM and ANQGSEA. CDR3 length equals 12 residues. The CDR3 coding sequence is TGCAGCGTCTCCCGGGACTCCTACGAGCAGTACTTC. This gives the protein CSVSRDSYEQYF.

This clonotype was seen ten or more times. CDR3 residues: CASSPRLVSYEQYF. The CDR3 region has the DNA TGTGCCAGCAGCCCCCGACTAGTATCCTACGAGCAGTACTTC. J is TRBJ2-7 and V is TRBV7-2; D perhaps matches TRBD2 (6 bases). CDR1 SGHTA and CDR2 FQGNSA come from the germline V gene. V was shortened by 5 bases and J by 1 base, with 12 bases between the two germline ends. The CDR3 loop spans 14 amino acids.

As to this clonotype: A much larger clone differs by one base, so this may be a read error. The CDR3 spells CASSAITGANTQYF. The CDR3 DNA sequence: TGTGCCAGCAGCGCAATTACAGGGGCGAACACTCAGTACTTC. The J gene is TRBJ2-4, the V gene TRBV7-2, with TRBD1 matching 7 bases. The CDR3 is 14 amino acids. Germline CDR1 is SGHTA and CDR2 is FQGNSA.

This clonotype has a count of ten or more. The rearrangement joins TRBV2 to TRBJ2-3; TRBD1 matches at 7 bases. The J segment lost 1 base and the V segment lost 8 bases, leaving 0 bases of the junction unmatched. The CDR3 spans 12 residues. Germline V gene lookup returns CDR1 SNHLY and CDR2 FYNNEI. The DNA for the CDR3 is TGTGCCAGCGGGACAGGCACAGATACGCAGTATTTT. Its protein product is CASGTGTDTQYF.

This clonotype showed up just a few times. The rearrangement joins TRBV9 to TRBJ2-7, with a possible D match to TRBD1 (5 bases). CDR3 length equals 15 residues. The V gene lost 4 bases and the J gene lost 5 bases, with 19 bases spanning the gap. CDR1 is SGDLS and CDR2 is YYNGEE in the germline V gene. CDR3 amino acids: CASSRSGAAPNEQYF. The CDR3 coding sequence is TGTGCCAGCAGCAGAAGTGGGGCCGCACCAAACGAGCAGTACTTC.

The chain is built from TRBV7-6 and TRBJ2-1; 14 bases map to TRBD2. Germline CDR1 SGHVS, CDR2 FNYEAQ. CDR3 size: 16 residues. The trim removed 3 bases at V and 10 bases at J, leaving 8 bases unmatched. The CDR3 reads CASSLLTSGGAREQFF. DNA for the CDR3: TGTGCCAGCAGCTTGTTGACTAGCGGGGGGGCCAGGGAGCAGTTCTTC.

This clonotype occurred a few times. The CDR3: CSARGAVTTNYGYTF. The CDR3 DNA is TGCAGTGCTAGGGGGGCAGTAACAACTAACTATGGCTACACCTTC. The chain carries TRBV20-1 and TRBJ1-2; a weak D match, TRBD1 (6 bases). In germline, CDR1 is DFQATT, CDR2 SNEGSKA (reference sequence). V lost 3 bases, J lost 0 bases, and 14 bases lay in between. The CDR3 sequence is 15 residues long.

In this sample, this clonotype turned up a few times. The chain recombines TRBV20-1 with TRBJ2-5, with TRBD2 matching over 7 bases. J gave up 2 bases and V 3 bases, and 3 bases lay outside the gene matches. CDR1 is DFQATT, CDR2 SNEGSKA, per germline (reference sequence). The CDR3 runs to 13 residues. CDR3 residues: CSARPSGQETQYF. For the CDR3, the DNA is TGCAGTGCTAGGCCTAGCGGACAAGAGACCCAGTACTTC.

There are many counts of this clonotype. CDR3: CASNRWPRQGGPGEQYF. The CDR3 nucleotides are TGTGCCAGCAATAGGTGGCCCAGACAGGGGGGCCCGGGGGAGCAGTACTTC. This chain uses TRBV7-2 with TRBJ2-7, with 9 bases identical to TRBD1. Germline V gene data show CDR1 as SGHTA and CDR2 as FQGNSA. There are 17 residues in the CDR3. With V trimmed by 7 bases and J by 7 bases, 20 bases remained unmatched.

This clonotype has a count of ten or more. This chain connects TRBV20-1 to TRBJ2-1, with D perhaps assigned TRBD1 or TRBD2 (5 bases each). Germline loops: CDR1 DFQATT, CDR2 SNEGSKA (reference sequence). V was clipped by 3 bases and J by 4 bases, with 16 bases between them. The CDR3 consists of 15 residues. The CDR3 DNA reads as TGCAGTGCTAGCAGGTTTGGGACCCAGTACAATGAGCAGTTCTTC. Amino acids: CSASRFGTQYNEQFF.

The table lists this clonotype with many counts. This chain connects TRBV11-2 to TRBJ2-5; D tentatively reads TRBD1 or TRBD2 (6 bases each). CDR3 length: 16 amino acids. Germline assignment: CDR1 SGHAT and CDR2 FQNNGV. V lost 4 bases and J 1 base, leaving 16 bases between the germline ends. The chain's CDR3 is CASSSGARRGQETQYF. The CDR3 nucleotides read TGTGCCAGCAGCTCGGGGGCTCGCAGGGGCCAAGAGACCCAGTACTTC.

This clonotype was counted many times. The chain combines TRBV29-1 with TRBJ1-1; 9 bases are a match to TRBD1. Germline CDR1 SQVTM, CDR2 ANQGSEA. V was pared by 6 bases and J by 1 base, with 3 bases of the junction left unmatched. This CDR3 spans 13 amino acids. In DNA form, the CDR3 reads TGCAGCGTGCCGGGACAGGGGAACACTGAAGCTTTCTTT. Residues: CSVPGQGNTEAFF.

This clonotype was recorded at least ten times. The rearrangement links TRBV5-4 to TRBJ2-3; possibly TRBD1 or TRBD2 for D (5 bases each). This CDR3 comprises 14 residues. CDR1 SGHNT and CDR2 YYREEE come from the germline V gene (reference sequence). V dropped 1 base and J dropped 2 bases, with 8 bases sitting between them. The CDR3 nucleotides read TGTGCCAGCAGCTTGTTCGGGGCCACAGATACGCAGTATTTT. Amino acids: CASSLFGATDTQYF.

The chain uses TRBV7-3 and TRBJ2-6, with 10 bases aligning to TRBD2. CDR1 is SGHTA, CDR2 FQGTGA, per germline. V gave up 4 bases and J gave up 0 bases; unmatched junction bases: 6. CDR3 length: 18 amino acids. The CDR3 DNA is TGTGCCAGCAGCTCCGGACTAGCGGTTAGCTCTGGGGCCAACGTCCTGACTTTC. Translation: CASSSGLAVSSGANVLTF.

Concerning this clonotype itself: A junction boundary mismatches the germline segment, possibly from a read error. The J gene is TRBJ2-1, the V gene TRBV23-1; no reliable D call. TRBV23-1 is recorded as an ORF, its role being uncertain. The CDR3 length is 12 residues. The DNA of the CDR3 is TGCGCCAGGAGTCAAATATACAATGAGCAGTTCTTC. Amino acid sequence: CARSQIYNEQFF.

The chain carries TRBV7-6 and TRBJ2-5, with 9 nucleotides matching TRBD2. The germline V gene encodes CDR1 SGHVS and CDR2 FNYEAQ. CDR3 length: 15 residues. V gave up 5 bases and J gave up 4 bases; unmatched junction bases: 8. In nucleotides, the CDR3 is TGTGCCAGCAGCGCCACCGGGACTAGCAGAGAGACCCAGTACTTC. Encoded protein: CASSATGTSRETQYF.

V usage is TRBV20-1 and J usage is TRBJ2-7; D possibly corresponds to TRBD1 (6 bases). Trimming cost V 5 bases and J 5 bases, with 19 bases left between them. Germline V gene sequence: CDR1 DFQATT, CDR2 SNEGSKA (reference sequence). The CDR3 totals 14 residues. DNA for the CDR3: TGCAGTGCTGCGGGCCTCACAGGGACCAACGAGCAGTACTTC. It encodes CSAAGLTGTNEQYF.

This clonotype has a count of ten or more. The CDR3 DNA sequence: TGTGCCAGCAGCGATCGAGACAGGAGAACAACCGGGGAGCTGTTTTTT. Translated: CASSDRDRRTTGELFF. The chain has TRBV7-3 and TRBJ2-2, with TRBD1 as a possible D gene (6 bases). Between the trimmed V and J ends, which lost 5 bases and 5 bases, there was a span of 18 bases. The CDR3 runs to 16 residues. Per the germline V gene, CDR1 is SGHTA and CDR2 is FQGTGA.

CDR3 sequence (DNA): TGCAGCGTTGAGGAATGGCTACGGACTAGCCGTAGAGAGACCCAGTACTTC. Its translation is CSVEEWLRTSRRETQYF. The genes are TRBV29-1 and TRBJ2-5; 8 bases agree with TRBD2. The CDR3 runs to 17 residues. Per germline, CDR1 SQVTM and CDR2 ANQGSEA. Losses at the gene ends were 3 bases for V and 4 bases for J; bases not matched to a gene: 16.

This clonotype was seen repeatedly, ten times or more. The V gene is TRBV10-3, the J gene TRBJ2-7; either TRBD1 or TRBD2 may supply D (6 bases each). Germline V lookup: CDR1 ENHRY, CDR2 SYGVKD. The CDR3 runs to 15 residues. The V and J ends lost 4 bases and 6 bases respectively, with 19 bases between them. The CDR3 bases are TGTGCCATCAGTGGTACAGGGACGGGAGTGTCCGAGCAGTACTTC. It translates to CAISGTGTGVSEQYF.

This clonotype showed up just a few times. The chain employs TRBV20-1 and TRBJ2-3; 10 bases match TRBD2. The J segment lost 0 bases and the V segment lost 6 bases, leaving 3 bases of the junction unmatched. This CDR3 is 14 amino acids long. CDR1 is DFQATT and CDR2 is SNEGSKA in the germline V gene (reference sequence). CDR3: CSAILAGSTDTQYF. The CDR3 nucleotides are TGCAGTGCGATACTAGCGGGGAGCACAGATACGCAGTATTTT.

J is TRBJ2-7 and V is TRBV7-2; 9 bases agree with TRBD2. The CDR3 is 13 residues long. Germline values: CDR1 SGHTA, CDR2 FQGNSA. V was clipped by 5 bases and J by 9 bases; unmatched bases: 8. The chain's CDR3 is CASSNEREESQYF. DNA of the CDR3: TGTGCCAGCAGCAATGAGCGGGAGGAGTCGCAGTACTTC.